This entry features one T cell receptor (beta chain) sequence. Its antigen specificity is not known. No much larger clone exists at a distance of one base, and base qualities are not known. Libraries came from the immunoSEQ multiplex PCR assay. In most patients, genomic DNA was isolated using the Qiagen DNeasy Blood and Tissue Kit and sent frozen to Adaptive Biotechnologies for TCR sequencing. For most patients, high-throughput TCR-beta CDR3 sequencing of genomic DNA was performed by Adaptive Biotechnologies. The original pipeline was this. Adaptive's ImmunoSEQ software was the source of the TCR sequencing data for over 15 patients, while three other patients were processed with MiXCR and VDJtools. CD4 versus CD8 sorting errors were corrected by removing sequences found in both subsets at a frequency ratio below 5:1. Because the origin of CDR3 nucleotide sequences shared between donor and recipient could not be assigned, those sequences were removed. Alloreactive clones required at least 2-fold expansion over unstimulated cells and minimum CFSE-low frequency of 0.002% (template counts) or 0.001% (read counts). Clones were considered mappable if detected in sequenced pre-transplant spleen, lymph node, or MLR CFSE-low populations of the donor or recipient. The cumulative frequency of alloreactive clones was calculated as a percentage of all sequences, weighted by copy number. TCRdb stores this immuneACCESS table with in-frame sequences only. Part of the clones is absent; in the studies checked, under half of the shortfall reflects unresolved V genes, and no reason is known for the rest. The V and J calls and clone size are taken from that table; D and trimming were inferred from the DNA. The sample records some 85,000 clones, approximately 90% of which are singletons. Roughly 0.37% of the sample belongs to the ten largest clones.

This sample is drawn from a study of graft-versus-host responses after intestinal transplantation (dated by TCRdb to about 2021). Concerning the study at large: Recipients received multivisceral, liver-intestinal, or isolated intestinal transplants. After intestinal transplantation, graft-versus-host and host-versus-graft alloreactive T cell clones were followed in the graft, circulation and bone marrow using bulk TCR-beta CDR3 sequencing. A peak of at least 4% donor T cells among recipient peripheral blood mononuclear cells was the definition used for donor T cell macrochimerism. Rather than going through the commercial service, samples from three later patients were sequenced in-house on an Illumina MiSeq and processed with MiXCR. The cohort enrolled 24 intestinal transplant recipients including one retransplant, and a few patients lacking pretransplant specimens were excluded. Alloreactive clones were identified by sequencing pre-transplant mixed lymphocyte reaction products and comparing them with unstimulated pre-transplant donor and recipient T cells. All recipients received anti-thymocyte globulin induction followed by maintenance tacrolimus and steroids for about three years. The paper as a whole reports these results and caveats: Patients with donor T cell macrochimerism had high GvH to HvG T cell clonal ratios in their allografts. The conclusions were limited by the relatively low number and heterogeneity of the intestinal transplant patients. Peak levels of circulating GvH clones were associated with declines in HvG clones early after transplant. GvH clones were found in recipient bone marrow, and some of the GvH clones appeared earlier in ileal mucosa or blood, which is consistent with an intestinal mucosal origin.

The time point label, as the study defines it: cells obtained before transplantation from donor or recipient. CD3+CD4+ and CD3+CD8+ populations were FACS-sorted from unstimulated pre-transplant donor and recipient cells taken from spleen or lymph nodes. V lost 4 bases and J lost 0 bases; the stretch between them is 9 bases long. CDR1 LNHNV and CDR2 YYDKDF are derived from the germline V gene (reference sequence). There are 15 amino acids in the CDR3, from cysteine to phenylalanine inclusive. Just CDR3 DNA is preserved here, 45 bases in frame from base 1. This material consisted of unstimulated CD8+ T cells sorted from spleen or lymph node cells, taken before transplant. The source is a human donor who was the organ donor for an intestinal transplant. The chain employs TRBV15 and TRBJ1-4; the D gene lacks a confident call. At the DNA level, the sequence is TGTGCCACCAGCACCCGGGGTGCAACTAATGAAAAACTGTTTTTT. Translated, this is CATSTRGATNEKLFF.